This passage covers 17 T cell receptor beta chains from one sample sequenced in a study of T cells after yellow fever vaccination. In TCRdb, the 5' RACE reads were re-called with MiXCR into one record per CDR3 protein. The table lists some 390,000 distinct CDR3 sequences, under 7.5% of them singletons. The starting material was PBMCs, obtained 5 days after the yellow fever booster vaccination. The receptors here all came from a man aged 25-45 years who received the YFV17D yellow fever vaccine.

The chain links TRBV10-1 to TRBJ2-2; D ambiguous. The CDR3 extends over 13 amino acids. Deletions cut 0 bases from V and 7 bases from J, with 6 bases between. The germline V gene encodes CDR1 WNHNN and CDR2 SYGVQD (reference sequence). In nucleotides, the CDR3 is TGCGCCAGCAGTGAGTCGAGTTTCGGGGAGCTGTTTTTT. Amino acid sequence: CASSESSFGELFF.

V is TRBV20-1 and J is TRBJ2-3, with a possible D match to TRBD2 (5 bases). Germline V gene data show CDR1 as DFQATT and CDR2 as SNEGSKA (reference sequence). V was cut by 5 bases and J by 6 bases, with 15 bases left in between. This CDR3 has 13 residues. This CDR3 is CSAGGGVDDTQYF. The CDR3 DNA sequence: TGCAGTGCTGGAGGTGGAGTTGACGATACGCAGTATTTT.

The V gene is TRBV5-1, the J gene TRBJ2-1; 8 positions match TRBD1. Unmatched junction bases numbered 8, after V lost 5 bases and J lost 4 bases. In germline, CDR1 is SGHRS, CDR2 YFSETQ. CDR3 length: 15 residues. The CDR3 nucleotides read TGCGCCAGCAGACGAATGACAGGGGTGTACAATGAGCAGTTCTTC. Its translation is CASRRMTGVYNEQFF.

V and J are TRBV6-1 and TRBJ2-6; either TRBD1 or TRBD2 may fit D (5 bases each). The V and J ends lost 6 bases and 1 base respectively, with 16 bases between them. From germline, CDR1 is MNHNS and CDR2 SASEGT. The CDR3 has 17 amino acids. DNA of the CDR3: TGTGCCAGCAGCCCGGGGCCAGAATTTTCTGGGGCCAACGTCCTGACTTTC. Translated: CASSPGPEFSGANVLTF.

This clonotype was counted at least ten times. The chain carries TRBV10-3 and TRBJ2-7, with D tentatively TRBD1 (6 bases). Germline lookup yields CDR1 ENHRY and CDR2 SYGVKD. Between the trimmed V and J ends, which lost 2 bases and 2 bases, there was a span of 13 bases. The CDR3 sequence is 15 residues long. CDR3 nucleotide sequence: TGTGCCATCAGTGAGGGGACCAGGGGCCCCTACGAGCAGTACTTC. Its protein is CAISEGTRGPYEQYF.

This clonotype has only a few counts. This rearrangement joins TRBV7-2 to TRBJ1-5; D is uncertain. This CDR3 has 14 amino acids. Trimming cost V 2 bases and J 0 bases, with 5 bases left between them. Germline V gene sequence: CDR1 SGHTA, CDR2 FQGNSA. The CDR3 coding sequence is TGTGCCAGCAGCTTATATAGTAGCAATCAGCCCCAGCATTTT. Translated: CASSLYSSNQPQHF.

This clonotype was found once. The chain recombines TRBV12-3 or TRBV12-4 with TRBJ2-3, with no clear D. The V gene lost 6 bases and the J gene lost 3 bases, with 16 bases spanning the gap. This CDR3 spans 15 amino acids. The CDR3 region has the DNA TGTGCCAGCAGGCCCTGGGTTTTAGGGACAGATACGCAGTATTTT. It encodes CASRPWVLGTDTQYF.

This clonotype was counted only a few times. The chain uses TRBV19 and TRBJ2-6, with no clear D. Trimming left V 1 base short and J 0 bases short, with 7 bases between. The CDR3 is 16 residues long. Looked up from germline, CDR1 is LNHDA and CDR2 is SQIVND (reference sequence). This chain's CDR3 is CASSIGRSSGANVLTF. As DNA, the CDR3 is TGTGCCAGTAGTATAGGTCGGAGCTCTGGGGCCAACGTCCTGACTTTC.

This clonotype was counted a few times. Compared with germline, one end of the junction differs, possibly owing to a read error. J is TRBJ2-7 and V is TRBV20-1; 11 nucleotides agree with TRBD2. In germline, CDR1 is DFQATT, CDR2 SNEGSKA (reference sequence). The CDR3 sequence is 18 residues long. CDR3: CCARDRLAGSLSSYEQYF. In nucleotides, the CDR3 is TGCTGTGCTAGAGATCGACTAGCGGGATCCTTGAGCTCCTACGAGCAGTACTTC.

The rearrangement joins TRBV6-5 to TRBJ2-7; D is possibly TRBD1 or TRBD2 (7 bases each). The CDR3 is made up of 15 amino acids. CDR1 and CDR2 from the germline V gene are MNHEY and SVGAGI. V lost 0 bases and J 4 bases, leaving 13 bases between the germline ends. The CDR3 is CASSYSRGGQYEQYF. CDR3 coding DNA: TGTGCCAGCAGTTACTCTCGCGGGGGACAGTACGAGCAGTACTTC.

The table lists this clonotype with many counts. This chain connects TRBV10-3 to TRBJ2-1; a possible D gene is TRBD1 (6 bases). The ends were cut back, 5 bases at V and 5 bases at J, with 19 bases in the middle. The length of the CDR3 is 16 residues. Per germline, CDR1 ENHRY and CDR2 SYGVKD. The CDR3 bases are TGTGCCATCAGTAACCCACCGGGACACCCTGACAATGAGCAGTTCTTC. It specifies CAISNPPGHPDNEQFF.

The sample holds many counts of this clonotype. The V call is TRBV19, the J call TRBJ2-3; D gene unclear. This CDR3 comprises 14 residues. Germline loops: CDR1 LNHDA, CDR2 SQIVND (reference sequence). V lost 5 bases and J 1 base, leaving 10 bases between the germline ends. DNA for the CDR3: TGTGCCAGTAGTTCTCTTTTTGGCACAGATACGCAGTATTTT. This codes for CASSSLFGTDTQYF.

This clonotype was found many times. The V gene is TRBV29-1, the J gene TRBJ2-7, with a weak D call TRBD2 (6 bases). Per germline, CDR1 SQVTM and CDR2 ANQGSEA. This CDR3 is built from 12 residues. The CDR3 DNA follows: TGCAGTGTCTCTAGCGCTTCCTACGAGCAGTACTTC. Translation gives CSVSSASYEQYF.

This clonotype came up a few times. The rearrangement uses TRBV7-8 and TRBJ2-1; 7 nucleotides line up with TRBD2. This CDR3 is 16 amino acids long. Trimming removed 5 bases from V and 8 bases from J; junction bases left unmatched: 15. The germline CDR1 and CDR2 sequences are SGHVS and FQNEAQ. CDR3 sequence reads: CASSPTTGPRGDEQFF. As DNA, the CDR3 is TGTGCCAGCAGCCCCACCACCGGCCCCCGGGGGGATGAGCAGTTCTTC.

At least ten counts were recorded for this clonotype. The chain carries TRBV5-1 and TRBJ2-5, with D maybe TRBD2 (5 bases). The germline gives CDR1 SGHRS, CDR2 YFSETQ. V lost 7 bases and J 5 bases, leaving 12 bases between the germline ends. CDR3 length equals 12 residues. CDR3 residues: CASFRDPETQYF. CDR3 coding DNA: TGCGCCAGCTTCCGGGATCCGGAGACCCAGTACTTC.

This chain uses TRBV4-3 with TRBJ2-7; D may be TRBD2 (5 bases). Germline values: CDR1 LGHNA, CDR2 YSLEER. V was clipped by 1 base and J by 0 bases, with 16 bases between them. The CDR3 loop spans 17 amino acids. The CDR3 reads CASSQAPISGFSYEQYF. CDR3 sequence (DNA): TGCGCCAGCAGCCAAGCCCCTATCTCGGGGTTCTCCTACGAGCAGTACTTC.

This clonotype was detected many times. The rearrangement uses TRBV20-1 and TRBJ1-1; D is uncertain. The V end was cut by 1 base, the J end by 0 bases, with 12 bases between. CDR1 and CDR2 (germline): DFQATT, SNEGSKA (reference sequence). The CDR3 is 15 amino acids. The CDR3 is CSARVGAGMNTEAFF. For the CDR3, the DNA is TGCAGTGCTAGAGTGGGCGCCGGCATGAACACTGAAGCTTTCTTT.